These 15 T cell receptor beta chains share one sample of origin, sequenced in a study of cytomegalovirus exposure and HLA in healthy donors. PCR involved 60 Vbeta and 13 Jbeta primers. Sequenced by immunoSEQ multiplex PCR; TCRdb stores in-frame clones only, minus some. The sample lists 85,000 to 130,000 clones; approximately 76% were seen once. Sequenced input: PBMCs. Every receptor here comes from a woman aged 18-29 years in good health and CMV-seropositive.

The V call is TRBV6-5, the J call TRBJ2-2, with D perhaps matching TRBD2 (5 bases). This CDR3 spans 14 amino acids. V was trimmed by 5 bases and J by 5 bases, leaving 12 bases between them. CDR1 is MNHEY and CDR2 is SVGAGI in the germline V gene. CDR3 nucleotide sequence: TGTGCCAGCAGTCGTCCCGGCGGGACCGGGGAGCTGTTTTTT. Protein sequence: CASSRPGGTGELFF.

CDR3 amino acids: CASSILGTGNTEAFF. The CDR3 region has the DNA TGTGCCAGTAGTATACTTGGGACAGGGAACACTGAAGCTTTCTTT. The chain joins TRBV19 to TRBJ1-1; TRBD1 matches 8 bases. The germline V gene has CDR1 LNHDA and CDR2 SQIVND (reference sequence). The trim removed 2 bases at V and 1 base at J, leaving 3 bases unmatched. CDR3 length: 15 residues.

The rearrangement uses TRBV5-1 and TRBJ2-2; 7 bases line up with TRBD1. Trimming at V came to 4 bases and at J to 4 bases, leaving 4 bases not matched to a gene. The CDR3 contains 14 residues. Germline V CDR1 and CDR2: SGHRS, YFSETQ. The CDR3 here is CASSLRDSTGELFF. The CDR3 DNA reads TGCGCCAGCAGCCTTCGGGACAGCACCGGGGAGCTGTTTTTT.

Comment on this clone: A read error may produce the germline difference seen at one junction end. V gene TRBV28 combines with J gene TRBJ1-4, with TRBD1 identical over 8 bases. This CDR3 is 11 amino acids long. Germline lookup yields CDR1 MDHEN and CDR2 SYDVKM. CDR3 region: CASSLGRDRTF. The CDR3 coding sequence is TGTGCCAGCAGTTTGGGGCGGGACAGGACTTTT.

The CDR3 sequence is CASVGRTGNTIYF. In DNA form, the CDR3 reads TGTGCCAGCGTAGGGAGGACTGGAAACACCATATATTTT. The chain joins TRBV6-1 to TRBJ1-3; D gene ambiguous. CDR1 and CDR2 (germline): MNHNS, SASEGT. Between the trimmed V and J ends, which lost 8 bases and 2 bases, there was a span of 10 bases. This CDR3 is 13 amino acids long.

The V gene is TRBV5-6, the J gene TRBJ2-3, with TRBD1 as a possible D gene (6 bases). The ends were cut back, 1 base at V and 4 bases at J, with 7 bases in the middle. In germline, CDR1 is SGHDT, CDR2 YYEEEE. The CDR3 loop spans 13 amino acids. CDR3 region: CASSLKGADTQYF. The DNA of the CDR3 is TGTGCCAGCAGCTTGAAGGGGGCAGATACGCAGTATTTT.

There are a few counts of this clone. The rearrangement uses TRBV5-1 and TRBJ1-5, with D unclear. Germline V lookup: CDR1 SGHRS, CDR2 YFSETQ. The CDR3 contains 14 residues. Trimming pared 2 bases from V and 3 bases from J, leaving 9 bases between. The CDR3 nucleotides read TGCGCCAGCAGCTTAACGGGGATCAATCAGCCCCAGCATTTT. Translation gives CASSLTGINQPQHF.

The chain couples TRBV2 to TRBJ2-7; 15 bases agree with TRBD2. The germline CDR1 and CDR2 sequences are SNHLY and FYNNEI. V was pared by 6 bases and J by 4 bases, with 13 bases of the junction left unmatched. There are 18 residues in the CDR3. CDR3 region: CASRVWPLGTSGRYEQYF. DNA of the CDR3: TGTGCCAGCAGGGTTTGGCCCCTGGGGACTAGCGGGAGGTACGAGCAGTACTTC.

Note on this clone: A junction boundary mismatches the germline segment, possibly from a read error. The chain has TRBV28 and TRBJ1-2; 7 positions match TRBD1. There are 13 residues in the CDR3. Per germline, CDR1 MDHEN and CDR2 SYDVKM. DNA of the CDR3: TGTGCCAGCAGTTTTGCGATCCGGGACAGTTGTCGCTTC. It is translated as CASSFAIRDSCRF.

Here the CDR3 reads CASRPLAGGFEQYF. CDR3 sequence (DNA): TGTGCCAGCAGGCCTCTAGCGGGAGGATTCGAGCAGTACTTC. V and J are TRBV6-5 and TRBJ2-7; 11 bases are shared with TRBD2. The CDR3 length is 14 residues. J was trimmed by 6 bases and V by 6 bases; bases with no gene match: 7. Germline V gives CDR1 MNHEY, CDR2 SVGAGI.

J is TRBJ1-2 and V is TRBV28, with TRBD1 matching over 8 bases. The V segment lost 4 bases and the J segment 0 bases; nucleotides outside the gene matches: 4. Germline V gene data show CDR1 as MDHEN and CDR2 as SYDVKM. CDR3 length: 15 residues. CDR3 sequence (DNA): TGTGCCAGCAGTTCCGGGACAGGTTCTAACTATGGCTACACCTTC. It specifies CASSSGTGSNYGYTF.

This chain joins TRBV6-4 and TRBJ1-1; D is ambiguous. Trimming took off 8 bases at V and 1 base at J, with 11 bases between the two ends. The length of the CDR3 is 13 residues. Germline CDR1 reads MRHNA; CDR2 reads SNTAGT. The CDR3 region is CASFRKKNTEAFF. The CDR3 region has the DNA TGTGCCAGCTTTAGAAAGAAGAACACTGAAGCTTTCTTT.

This clone was seen more than once but under ten times. This rearrangement joins TRBV9 to TRBJ1-3; 10 nucleotides line up with TRBD1. The V segment lost 2 bases and the J segment 4 bases; nucleotides outside the gene matches: 3. The CDR3 is 15 residues long. Germline values: CDR1 SGDLS, CDR2 YYNGEE. CDR3 in amino acids: CASSVTGGAGNTIYF. The CDR3 DNA reads as TGTGCCAGCAGCGTGACAGGGGGCGCCGGAAACACCATATATTTT.

This clone was counted a few times. The chain is built from TRBV11-3 and TRBJ2-1, with TRBD2 matching 11 bases. Per the germline V gene, CDR1 is SGHNT and CDR2 is YENEEA. This CDR3 spans 16 amino acids. J gave up 5 bases and V 6 bases, and 9 bases lay outside the gene matches. For the CDR3, the DNA is TGTGCCAGCAGGTTTCGAGGGACTAGCGGCAACAATGAGCAGTTCTTC. Its translation is CASRFRGTSGNNEQFF.

This clone was found a few times. The chain links TRBV27 to TRBJ1-1, with D unresolved. CDR3 length equals 13 residues. From germline, CDR1 is MNHEY and CDR2 SMNVEV (reference sequence). Trimming stripped 2 bases from V and 0 bases from J, with 4 bases between. Here the CDR3 reads CASSLTVNTEAFF. CDR3 DNA: TGTGCCAGCAGTTTAACGGTGAACACTGAAGCTTTCTTT.